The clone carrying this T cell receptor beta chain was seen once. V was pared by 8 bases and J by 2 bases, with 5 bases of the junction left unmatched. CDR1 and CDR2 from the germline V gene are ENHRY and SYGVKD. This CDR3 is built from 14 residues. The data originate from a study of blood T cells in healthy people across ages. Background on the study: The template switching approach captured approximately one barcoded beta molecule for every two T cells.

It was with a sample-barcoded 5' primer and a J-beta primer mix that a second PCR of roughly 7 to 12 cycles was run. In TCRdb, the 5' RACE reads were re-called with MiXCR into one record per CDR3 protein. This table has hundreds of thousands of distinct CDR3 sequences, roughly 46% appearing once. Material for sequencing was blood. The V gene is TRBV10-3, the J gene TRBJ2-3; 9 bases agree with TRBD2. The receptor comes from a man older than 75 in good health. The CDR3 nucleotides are TGTGCCATCCGCGCGGGAGGGATCACAGATACGCAGTATTTT. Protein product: CAIRAGGITDTQYF.